One and the same sample provided the 26 T cell receptor beta chains below, sequenced in a study of radiotherapy plus CTLA-4 blockade in lung cancer. The data were produced by immunoSEQ multiplex PCR, yet TCRdb's version contains in-frame clones alone and is incomplete. The table records about 99,000 clones, 80% to 90% of them present only once. The sample consisted of peripheral blood, taken from a patient treated with radiotherapy plus ipilimumab. The receptor set was obtained from a human donor with non-small cell lung cancer that progressed on radiotherapy plus ipilimumab.

This chain links TRBV7-2 with TRBJ1-1; D may be TRBD1 (5 bases). The V gene lost 4 bases and the J gene lost 4 bases, with 10 bases spanning the gap. This CDR3 comprises 13 residues. In germline, CDR1 is SGHTA, CDR2 FQGNSA. DNA of the CDR3: TGTGCCAGCAGCTCAAGGGGCGGCACTGAAGCTTTCTTT. It specifies CASSSRGGTEAFF.

The rearrangement uses TRBV14 and TRBJ1-1, with a tentative D call TRBD1 (5 bases). V was clipped by 1 base and J by 1 base, with 13 bases between them. Germline assignment: CDR1 SGHDN and CDR2 FVKESK. The CDR3 contains 16 residues. CDR3 sequence reads: CASSQGWGTQNTEAFF. The CDR3 DNA reads TGTGCCAGCAGCCAAGGGTGGGGGACCCAGAACACTGAAGCTTTCTTT.

This chain connects TRBV5-1 to TRBJ1-5; D uncertain. The V gene lost 2 bases and the J gene lost 1 base, with 10 bases spanning the gap. The CDR3 is 15 residues long. CDR1 SGHRS and CDR2 YFSETQ come from the germline V gene. The CDR3 is CASSFPVRSNQPQHF. In DNA form, the CDR3 reads TGCGCCAGCAGCTTCCCGGTTCGGAGCAATCAGCCCCAGCATTTT.

In this sample, this clone turned up a few times. The chain employs TRBV19 and TRBJ1-4; no firm D call. This CDR3 spans 16 amino acids. V gave up 5 bases and J gave up 7 bases, with 20 bases separating them. CDR1 LNHDA and CDR2 SQIVND come from the germline V gene (reference sequence). This CDR3 reads CASSLWVTPRTEKLFF. The CDR3 nucleotides read TGTGCCAGTAGTTTGTGGGTTACCCCCAGAACTGAAAAACTGTTTTTT.

This chain links TRBV5-1 with TRBJ1-4, with 9 bases matching TRBD1. This CDR3 contains 14 residues. In germline, CDR1 is SGHRS, CDR2 YFSETQ. The V gene end was trimmed by 7 bases and the J gene end by 8 bases; junction bases not matched to a gene: 9. CDR3 coding DNA: TGCGCCAGCGGCACCGGGACAGGGTACGAAAAACTGTTTTTT. This sequence encodes CASGTGTGYEKLFF.

The chain joins TRBV19 to TRBJ2-7; the match to TRBD2 covers 8 bases. Germline assignment: CDR1 LNHDA and CDR2 SQIVND (reference sequence). V gave up 1 base and J gave up 7 bases; unmatched junction bases: 12. The CDR3 contains 16 residues. The CDR3 here is CASSIGEVAGTREQYF. As DNA, the CDR3 is TGTGCCAGTAGTATAGGAGAGGTAGCGGGAACTCGAGAGCAGTACTTC.

This chain connects TRBV7-9 to TRBJ2-5, with 14 bases lining up with TRBD2. Per germline, CDR1 SEHNR and CDR2 FQNEAQ (reference sequence). Losses at the gene ends were 5 bases for V and 5 bases for J; bases not matched to a gene: 7. The CDR3 has 16 residues. CDR3 residues: CASSQGTSGSRETQYF. The DNA for the CDR3 is TGTGCCAGCAGCCAGGGGACTAGCGGGAGTAGGGAGACCCAGTACTTC.

The chain employs TRBV5-4 and TRBJ2-7; 13 bases align to TRBD2. Looked up from germline, CDR1 is SGHNT and CDR2 is YYREEE (reference sequence). This CDR3 spans 15 amino acids. The J segment lost 3 bases and the V segment lost 4 bases, leaving 4 bases of the junction unmatched. The CDR3 nucleotides read TGTGCCAGCAGCACGCGGACTAGCGGGAGCTACGAGCAGTACTTC. Its translation: CASSTRTSGSYEQYF.

J is TRBJ1-6 and V is TRBV18, with TRBD1 matching 8 bases. Germline V CDR1 and CDR2: KGHSH, LQKENI. The CDR3 spans 15 residues. Trimming at V came to 3 bases and at J to 7 bases, leaving 5 bases not matched to a gene. The CDR3 sequence is CASSPLGQGNSPLHF. For the CDR3, the DNA is TGTGCCAGCTCACCCCTAGGACAGGGCAATTCACCCCTCCACTTT.

This clone was seen once. The chain joins TRBV9 to TRBJ2-5, with D unresolved. This CDR3 has 14 residues. The ends were cut back, 0 bases at V and 1 base at J, with 7 bases in the middle. Looked up from germline, CDR1 is SGDLS and CDR2 is YYNGEE. The DNA for the CDR3 is TGTGCCAGCAGCGTAGGCTACCTCCAAGAGACCCAGTACTTC. The encoded protein is CASSVGYLQETQYF.

This chain uses TRBV7-9 with TRBJ1-5; no clear D gene. The CDR3 covers 13 residues. The germline gives CDR1 SEHNR, CDR2 FQNEAQ (reference sequence). Trimming removed 5 bases from V and 2 bases from J, with 7 bases in between. CDR3 in amino acids: CASSLDGNQPQHF. DNA of the CDR3: TGTGCCAGCAGCCTAGACGGCAATCAGCCCCAGCATTTT. The variable domain in full, with the rest retrieved from reference TRBV7-9 and TRBJ1-5, is DTGVSQNPRHKITKRGQNVTFRCDPISEHNRLYWYRQTLGQGPEFLTYFQNEAQLEKSRLLSDRFSAERPKGSFSTLEIQRTEQGDSAMYLCASSLDGNQPQHFGDGTRLSIL.

This clone was found once. This chain connects TRBV2 to TRBJ2-4, with TRBD2 matching over 7 bases. V lost 4 bases to trimming and J lost 3 bases; unmatched junction nucleotides: 12. CDR3 length: 17 amino acids. From germline, CDR1 is SNHLY and CDR2 FYNNEI. The CDR3 is CASSVGGSWGFKNIQYF. The DNA of the CDR3 is TGTGCCAGCAGTGTTGGCGGGAGCTGGGGATTCAAAAACATTCAGTACTTC.

This sequence joins TRBV6-6 and TRBJ2-7, with 7 bases aligning to TRBD1. Germline trimming cut 6 bases from V and 6 bases from J; bases unmatched to any gene: 14. Germline V gene sequence: CDR1 MNHNY, CDR2 SVGAGI (reference sequence). The CDR3 consists of 15 residues. The CDR3 region is CASRLSQGVVLEQYF. For the CDR3, the DNA is TGTGCCAGCAGATTGTCGCAGGGGGTTGTTCTCGAGCAGTACTTC.

The rearrangement joins TRBV7-8 to TRBJ2-1; TRBD2 matches at 9 bases. The germline gives CDR1 SGHVS, CDR2 FQNEAQ. V lost 4 bases, J lost 5 bases, and 24 bases stayed unmatched. The CDR3 covers 21 residues. CDR3 loop: CASSSQRGGEGAEGLNNEQFF. CDR3 DNA sequence: TGTGCCAGCAGCTCCCAGCGCGGGGGGGAAGGGGCCGAAGGACTTAACAATGAGCAGTTCTTC.

The chain employs TRBV11-2 and TRBJ2-5; possibly TRBD2 for D (6 bases). Germline CDR1 SGHAT, CDR2 FQNNGV. V lost 2 bases and J lost 0, with 13 bases in between. CDR3 length: 16 residues. CDR3 protein: CASSLRDSLYQETQYF. CDR3 DNA sequence: TGTGCCAGCAGCTTAAGGGACTCCCTGTACCAAGAGACCCAGTACTTC.

This rearrangement joins TRBV9 to TRBJ2-3; possible D gene TRBD1, 6 bases. Germline CDR1 and CDR2: SGDLS and YYNGEE. The CDR3 sequence is 16 residues long. Deletions cut 1 base from V and 4 bases from J, with 16 bases between. In DNA form, the CDR3 reads TGTGCCAGCAGCGTATCTCCAGGGGCAAAGGCAGATACGCAGTATTTT. Its protein is CASSVSPGAKADTQYF.

V is TRBV12-5 and J is TRBJ2-7; D call uncertain. This CDR3 is built from 13 residues. With 1 base removed from V and 2 bases from J, the gap between germline ends came to 6 bases. Germline CDR1 is LGHNT and CDR2 is FRNRAP. CDR3 residues: CASGLGLAYEQYF. In DNA, the CDR3 is TGTGCTAGTGGTTTGGGCCTTGCCTACGAGCAGTACTTC.

The J gene is TRBJ2-5, the V gene TRBV6-1; D ambiguous. The CDR3 covers 12 residues. With 4 bases removed from V and 3 bases from J, the gap between germline ends came to 6 bases. Per the germline V gene, CDR1 is MNHNS and CDR2 is SASEGT. CDR3 amino acids: CASSAQEETQYF. The CDR3 DNA reads TGTGCCAGCAGTGCTCAGGAAGAGACCCAGTACTTC.

V and J are TRBV6-5 and TRBJ1-5; D uncertain. The CDR3 is made up of 14 amino acids. In germline, CDR1 is MNHEY, CDR2 SVGAGI. V lost 6 bases to trimming and J lost 5 bases, with 14 bases between them. CDR3 bases: TGTGCCAGCAGACCGACCTCCATAGATCAGCCCCAGCATTTT. Translating gives CASRPTSIDQPQHF.

The gene calls are TRBV27 and TRBJ2-6; D possibly corresponds to TRBD1 (6 bases). This CDR3 contains 19 residues. Per germline, CDR1 MNHEY and CDR2 SMNVEV (reference sequence). The germline V and J ends were trimmed by 6 bases and 0 bases, with 21 bases remaining between them. The CDR3 DNA reads TGTGCCAGCAGCCCACAGGGACGGAGCGAAACCTCTGGGGCCAACGTCCTGACTTTC. This encodes CASSPQGRSETSGANVLTF.

The chain uses TRBV19 and TRBJ2-2; 9 bases fit TRBD2. The V segment lost 3 bases and the J segment 8 bases; nucleotides outside the gene matches: 7. This CDR3 has 15 residues. Germline V gene sequence: CDR1 LNHDA, CDR2 SQIVND (reference sequence). CDR3 protein: CASSIGREGLGELFF. CDR3 DNA: TGTGCCAGTAGTATCGGGCGGGAGGGCCTTGGGGAGCTGTTTTTT.

The CDR3 reads CASSLAGQGAGETQYF. In DNA, the CDR3 is TGTGCCAGCAGCTTGGCGGGACAGGGGGCCGGAGAGACCCAGTACTTC. The chain uses TRBV5-4 and TRBJ2-5; 12 nucleotides line up with TRBD1. Germline-derived CDR1 and CDR2 are SGHNT and YYREEE (reference sequence). The CDR3 sequence is 16 residues long. V shed 0 bases, J shed 4 bases, and the junction held 4 bases outside the gene matches.

CDR3 coding DNA: TGTGCCATCAGTGAAAGTGGGCGTGGATACGAGCAGTACTTC. This encodes CAISESGRGYEQYF. The chain combines TRBV10-3 with TRBJ2-7, with D hard to call. The CDR3 contains 14 residues. Germline V lookup: CDR1 ENHRY, CDR2 SYGVKD. Trimming removed 3 bases from V and 4 bases from J, with 13 bases in between.

The genes are TRBV5-1 and TRBJ2-5; 8 bases are shared with TRBD2. Germline V gene data show CDR1 as SGHRS and CDR2 as YFSETQ. The CDR3 sequence is 14 residues long. V gave up 5 bases and J gave up 4 bases; unmatched junction bases: 7. The CDR3 nucleotides read TGCGCCAGCAGGGCGGGAGGACCGGGAGAGACCCAGTACTTC. It encodes CASRAGGPGETQYF.

Here the CDR3 DNA reads TGTGCCAGCCGCCAGCGGAGCTCGAACACCGGGGAGCTGTTTTTT. It codes for CASRQRSSNTGELFF. V usage is TRBV2 and J usage is TRBJ2-2; tentative D call: TRBD2 (5 bases). Deletions cut 8 bases from V and 0 bases from J, with 13 bases between. This CDR3 is built from 15 residues. CDR1 is SNHLY, CDR2 FYNNEI, per germline. The full variable domain, in which reference TRBV2 and TRBJ2-2 provide the parts outside the CDR3, is EPEVTQTPSHQVTQMGQEVILRCVPISNHLYFYWYRQILGQKVEFLVSFYNNEISEKSEIFDDQFSVERPDGSNFTLKIRSTKLEDSAMYFCASRQRSSNTGELFFGEGSRLTVL.

The chain is built from TRBV15 and TRBJ2-2; 7 bases fit TRBD1. Per the germline V gene, CDR1 is LNHNV and CDR2 is YYDKDF (reference sequence). The CDR3 is 15 residues long. Unmatched junction bases numbered 4, after V lost 5 bases and J lost 1 base. CDR3 DNA: TGTGCCACCAGCTATAACAGGGGGAACACCGGGGAGCTGTTTTTT. This codes for CATSYNRGNTGELFF.